These 23 T cell receptor beta chains share one sample of origin, sequenced in a study of technical replicates of blood from four donors. The method was immunoSEQ multiplex PCR; TCRdb's version includes in-frame clones alone and lacks a portion of them. The top ten clones hold 5.1% of a sample with roughly 60,000 clones, 70% to 90% of them seen once. Sequenced input: PBMCs. These receptors all stem from a human donor in good health. Some clones in this sample may be carry-over from other donors' samples.

The chain carries TRBV18 and TRBJ2-5, with TRBD1 matching over 8 bases. After removal of 6 bases from V and 1 base from J, the junction contained 7 bases not matched to a gene. Germline V gene data show CDR1 as KGHSH and CDR2 as LQKENI. CDR3 length: 15 residues. CDR3 coding DNA: TGTGCCAGCTCCCGGGGACAGGTCATCCAAGAGACCCAGTACTTC. This encodes CASSRGQVIQETQYF.

The V call is TRBV7-9, the J call TRBJ1-1; D is unclear. Germline CDR1 SEHNR, CDR2 FQNEAQ (reference sequence). V lost 2 bases and J lost 3, with 7 bases in between. The CDR3 runs 13 residues. The CDR3 region has the DNA TGTGCCAGCAGCTTACTCCTAGACACTGAAGCTTTCTTT. As protein: CASSLLLDTEAFF.

This chain joins TRBV6-1 and TRBJ1-2; D gene uncertain. Germline values: CDR1 MNHNS, CDR2 SASEGT. CDR3 size: 13 residues. V lost 0 bases, J lost 7 bases, and 9 bases lay in between. CDR3 sequence: CASSEAGGSGYTF. DNA of the CDR3: TGTGCCAGCAGTGAAGCAGGAGGCAGTGGCTACACCTTC.

This clone has more than one count but fewer than ten. The CDR3 region is CAWSTGPRGYTF. The CDR3 region has the DNA TGTGCCTGGTCTACAGGGCCCAGGGGCTACACCTTC. This chain connects TRBV30 to TRBJ1-2, with D possibly being TRBD1 (6 bases). The CDR3 sequence is 12 residues long. Germline CDR1 and CDR2: GTSNPN and SVGIG (reference sequence). Trimming stripped 5 bases from V and 8 bases from J, with 15 bases between.

The rearrangement uses TRBV4-3 and TRBJ2-1, with 9 bases that match TRBD2. CDR1 is LGHNA, CDR2 YSLEER, per germline. The CDR3 length is 15 residues. Trimming removed 3 bases from V and 5 bases from J; junction bases left unmatched: 5. CDR3 bases: TGCGCCAGCAGCCAGGCCCTAGCGGGGAACAATGAGCAGTTCTTC. Translation: CASSQALAGNNEQFF.

With respect to this clone: The junction does not match germline at one end; this may be a read error. The chain employs TRBV19 and TRBJ1-4; D is possibly TRBD1 (5 bases). CDR1 and CDR2 (germline): LNHDA, SQIVND (reference sequence). This CDR3 region has 14 residues. Here the CDR3 DNA reads TGTGCCAGTAGGGACACCGGGACTAACGAAAAACTGTTTTTT. Translation gives CASRDTGTNEKLFF.

The chain employs TRBV4-1 and TRBJ1-5; D gene unclear. CDR3 length equals 14 residues. Germline CDR1 reads MGHRA; CDR2 reads YSYEKL. V was clipped by 1 base and J by 0 bases, with 4 bases between them. The CDR3: CASSQGASNQPQHF. In DNA form, the CDR3 reads TGCGCCAGCAGCCAAGGGGCTAGCAATCAGCCCCAGCATTTT.

V is TRBV9 and J is TRBJ2-1; weak D call: TRBD2 (6 bases). Germline CDR1 is SGDLS and CDR2 is YYNGEE. This CDR3 has 15 residues. Trimming cost V 4 bases and J 4 bases, with 15 bases left between them. CDR3 DNA: TGTGCCAGCAGCCGGGACTCAAAGCTTTACAATGAGCAGTTCTTC. This sequence encodes CASSRDSKLYNEQFF.

The rearrangement links TRBV18 to TRBJ2-2; possibly TRBD2 for D (6 bases). CDR1 and CDR2 from the germline V gene are KGHSH and LQKENI. The V end lost 8 bases, the J end lost 4 bases, and 17 bases lay between the germline ends. The CDR3 has 15 amino acids. CDR3 protein: CASLPGGIGTGELFF. The CDR3 coding sequence is TGTGCCAGCCTACCTGGCGGGATTGGCACCGGGGAGCTGTTTTTT. Variable domain in full (rest from reference TRBV18 and TRBJ2-2): NAGVMQNPRHLVRRRGQEARLRCSPMKGHSHVYWYRQLPEEGLKFMVYLQKENIIDESGMPKERFSAEFPKEGPSILRIQQVVRGDSAAYFCASLPGGIGTGELFFGEGSRLTVL.

V usage is TRBV5-4 and J usage is TRBJ1-1; a weak D match, TRBD1 (5 bases). Germline V gene lookup returns CDR1 SGHNT and CDR2 YYREEE (reference sequence). The CDR3 is made up of 15 amino acids. V lost 0 bases, J lost 5 bases, and 14 bases lay in between. The CDR3 is CASSLGAGGGTEAFF. The CDR3, as DNA: TGTGCCAGCAGCTTGGGGGCTGGGGGGGGGACTGAAGCTTTCTTT.

This chain connects TRBV5-8 to TRBJ2-5; 8 nucleotides line up with TRBD1. Germline V gene sequence: CDR1 SGHTS, CDR2 YDEGEE. J was trimmed by 4 bases and V by 4 bases; bases with no gene match: 12. The CDR3 sequence is 16 residues long. CDR3 region: CASSKEGRGLGETQYF. CDR3 nucleotide sequence: TGTGCCAGCAGCAAGGAGGGCAGGGGGCTTGGAGAGACCCAGTACTTC.

The chain joins TRBV7-2 to TRBJ1-2, with no clear D. The germline V gene has CDR1 SGHTA and CDR2 FQGNSA. V lost 4 bases and J 2 bases, leaving 8 bases between the germline ends. CDR3 length: 13 residues. CDR3 protein: CASSSDTNYGYTF. CDR3 nucleotide sequence: TGTGCCAGCAGCTCCGACACGAACTATGGCTACACCTTC.

By share, this clone ranks as medium-sized (0.01 to 0.1%). This rearrangement joins TRBV5-5 to TRBJ1-1; 8 nucleotides match TRBD1. The CDR3 is 13 amino acids. Germline V CDR1 and CDR2: SGHKS, YYEKEE (reference sequence). V lost 1 base to trimming and J lost 5 bases; unmatched junction nucleotides: 1. The CDR3 here is CASSLNRGTEAFF. DNA of the CDR3: TGTGCCAGCAGCTTGAACAGGGGGACTGAAGCTTTCTTT.

This chain joins TRBV6-5 and TRBJ1-2; 7 positions match TRBD1. The germline V gene has CDR1 MNHEY and CDR2 SVGAGI. This CDR3 is 14 amino acids long. V lost 6 bases and J lost 7; bases outside the gene matches: 11. The CDR3, as DNA: TGTGCCAGCAGCCGCGTTGAGGGGGCAGGTGGCTACACCTTC. Its protein product is CASSRVEGAGGYTF.

This sequence joins TRBV6-5 and TRBJ2-3, with 11 bases identical to TRBD2. CDR1 MNHEY and CDR2 SVGAGI come from the germline V gene. The CDR3 extends over 15 amino acids. V gave up 5 bases and J gave up 1 base; unmatched junction bases: 2. CDR3 protein: CASSLGLAGTDTQYF. CDR3 nucleotide sequence: TGTGCCAGCAGTCTGGGACTAGCGGGCACAGATACGCAGTATTTT.

The chain is built from TRBV27 and TRBJ1-5; 8 bases are a match to TRBD1. Germline CDR1 MNHEY, CDR2 SMNVEV (reference sequence). Trimming removed 4 bases from V and 3 bases from J; junction bases left unmatched: 5. This CDR3 has 15 amino acids. The DNA for the CDR3 is TGTGCCAGCAGTTACAGGGGGAGGATCAATCAGCCCCAGCATTTT. Translation: CASSYRGRINQPQHF.

The chain has TRBV6-1 and TRBJ2-7, with TRBD2 identical over 12 bases. The CDR3 extends over 14 amino acids. The germline CDR1 and CDR2 sequences are MNHNS and SASEGT. V lost 10 bases, J lost 0 bases, and 4 bases stayed unmatched. The CDR3 spells CATSGLAGSYEQYF. The CDR3 DNA reads as TGTGCCACCTCGGGACTAGCGGGCTCCTACGAGCAGTACTTC.

This clone has a handful of counts. V usage is TRBV9 and J usage is TRBJ2-2; 9 positions agree with TRBD1. V trimming: 4 bases; J trimming: 5 bases; junction bases outside the gene matches: 3. Germline CDR1 reads SGDLS; CDR2 reads YYNGEE. CDR3 size: 14 residues. The CDR3 loop is CASSTGQGTGELFF. CDR3 sequence (DNA): TGTGCCAGCAGCACTGGACAGGGGACCGGGGAGCTGTTTTTT.

The chain combines TRBV6-5 with TRBJ1-2, with a possible D match to TRBD1 (6 bases). Trimming cost V 5 bases and J 2 bases, with 9 bases left between them. The CDR3 is made up of 13 amino acids. Germline loops: CDR1 MNHEY, CDR2 SVGAGI. CDR3 loop: CASSQGRNYGYTF. The CDR3, as DNA: TGTGCCAGCAGTCAGGGGCGCAACTATGGCTACACCTTC.

The chain has TRBV19 and TRBJ2-3; D not certain. Between the trimmed V and J ends, which lost 6 bases and 0 bases, there was a span of 16 bases. This CDR3 is 16 amino acids long. The germline gives CDR1 LNHDA, CDR2 SQIVND (reference sequence). CDR3 residues: CASRLTFYGSTDTQYF. The CDR3 nucleotides are TGTGCCAGTAGACTAACGTTTTACGGAAGCACAGATACGCAGTATTTT.

The chain uses TRBV7-2 and TRBJ2-6, with a possible D match to TRBD1 (5 bases). This CDR3 has 18 residues. The germline V gene has CDR1 SGHTA and CDR2 FQGNSA. V was pared by 1 base and J by 0 bases, with 13 bases between. The CDR3 DNA reads TGTGCCAGCAGCTTAGGACGAGGACAACTCTCTGGGGCCAACGTCCTGACTTTC. Protein sequence: CASSLGRGQLSGANVLTF.

This clone was counted only a few times. This specimen includes other DNA sequences encoding the same CDR3. The chain joins TRBV5-1 to TRBJ1-3; TRBD1 is a possible D gene (5 bases). The germline gives CDR1 SGHRS, CDR2 YFSETQ. The length of the CDR3 is 14 residues. V lost 2 bases and J 4 bases, leaving 10 bases between the germline ends. The CDR3: CASSLGRAGNTIYF. CDR3 DNA sequence: TGCGCCAGCAGCTTAGGCAGGGCGGGAAACACCATATATTTT.

The chain uses TRBV4-2 and TRBJ2-1; D is possibly TRBD2 (6 bases). Germline CDR1 and CDR2: LGHNA and YNFKEQ. The CDR3 runs 13 residues. V was shortened by 3 bases and J by 4 bases, with 7 bases between the two germline ends. The CDR3 reads CASSQDYYNEQFF. The DNA of the CDR3 is TGTGCCAGCAGCCAGGACTATTACAATGAGCAGTTCTTC.